The 18 T cell receptor beta chains below come from one sample, sequenced in a study of regulatory T cells in long-lasting Graves disease. Construction of TCR beta libraries relied on iRepertoire HTBI primers and on Arm-PCR targeting CDR3 regions. TCRdb redid the calling of the multiplex PCR reads with MiXCR, one entry per CDR3 protein. The sample lists 700,000 or so distinct CDR3 sequences, about 30% occurring once. Time point indicated: persistent/refractory GD, antithyroid drugs over 5 years with positive TRAb. PBMCs provided the RNA from which the TCR library was made. Here the sequenced sample was peripheral blood mononuclear cells (PBMCs), taken when the disease was refractory, from a patient treated with antithyroid drugs. These receptors originate from a female donor with Graves disease.

The chain has TRBV13 and TRBJ1-2, with D perhaps matching TRBD1 (5 bases). The CDR3 length is 16 residues. The germline gives CDR1 PRHDT, CDR2 FYEKMQ (reference sequence). Between the trimmed V and J ends, which lost 5 bases and 2 bases, there was a span of 18 bases. The CDR3 DNA reads TGTGCCAGCAGCCCTCTGCTCGGGGGATTAAACTATGGCTACACCTTC. The encoded protein is CASSPLLGGLNYGYTF.

The chain joins TRBV27 to TRBJ1-2; a possible D gene is TRBD1 (5 bases). V was pared by 7 bases and J by 0 bases, with 12 bases between. The germline CDR1 and CDR2 sequences are MNHEY and SMNVEV (reference sequence). The CDR3 is 14 residues long. The CDR3 region has the DNA TGTGCCAGCATCCCCCCGGGACCTAACTATGGCTACACCTTC. Its translation is CASIPPGPNYGYTF.

This clonotype was seen repeatedly, ten times or more. This chain links TRBV28 with TRBJ2-4, with D perhaps being TRBD1 or TRBD2 (6 bases each). Germline V gives CDR1 MDHEN, CDR2 SYDVKM. V shed 5 bases and J shed 6 bases, with 17 bases lying between them. The CDR3 is 15 residues long. CDR3: CASSPLGGSGNIQYF. CDR3 DNA sequence: TGTGCCAGCAGTCCCCTAGGGGGGTCGGGAAACATTCAGTACTTC.

This clonotype was seen repeatedly, ten times or more. The rearrangement uses TRBV2 and TRBJ1-2; 8 positions agree with TRBD1. The CDR3 totals 13 residues. V lost 3 bases to trimming and J lost 8 bases; unmatched junction nucleotides: 5. CDR1 and CDR2 (germline): SNHLY, FYNNEI. CDR3 region: CASSETGDHGYTF. The CDR3 DNA reads as TGTGCCAGCAGTGAGACAGGGGATCACGGCTACACCTTC.

The chain carries TRBV7-9 and TRBJ1-1, with D possibly matching TRBD1 (5 bases). With 5 bases removed from V and 0 bases from J, the gap between germline ends came to 13 bases. This CDR3 region has 15 residues. The germline V gene has CDR1 SEHNR and CDR2 FQNEAQ (reference sequence). CDR3 DNA sequence: TGTGCCAGCAGCCGTACCGGACAATTGAACACTGAAGCTTTCTTT. It codes for CASSRTGQLNTEAFF.

This clonotype was counted at least ten times. V gene TRBV27 combines with J gene TRBJ1-1, with no clear D. The CDR3 is made up of 13 amino acids. The V end lost 2 bases, the J end lost 1 base, and 5 bases lay between the germline ends. Germline V gene data show CDR1 as MNHEY and CDR2 as SMNVEV (reference sequence). The CDR3 region has the DNA TGTGCCAGCAGTTTACTAACGAACACTGAAGCTTTCTTT. It codes for CASSLLTNTEAFF.

This clonotype was detected ten times or more. V and J are TRBV12-3 or TRBV12-4 and TRBJ1-2; TRBD1 is a possible D gene (6 bases). V was cut by 6 bases and J by 3 bases, with 11 bases left in between. This CDR3 is built from 13 residues. In DNA, the CDR3 is TGTGCCAGCAGCACAAGACAGGACTATGGCTACACCTTC. Encoded protein: CASSTRQDYGYTF.

In this sample, this clonotype turned up many times. CDR3 bases: TGTGCCAGCAGTTCTATAGCCAACAGAGGTGGCTACACCTTC. Protein product: CASSSIANRGGYTF. The gene calls are TRBV12-3 or TRBV12-4 and TRBJ1-2; D gene ambiguous. The CDR3 has 14 amino acids. V was cut by 4 bases and J by 7 bases, with 16 bases left in between.

This chain uses TRBV13 with TRBJ1-2; 8 bases map to TRBD1. The CDR3 consists of 13 residues. CDR1 PRHDT and CDR2 FYEKMQ come from the germline V gene (reference sequence). Unmatched junction bases numbered 10, after V lost 7 bases and J lost 9 bases. CDR3 sequence: CASNPSGQGSYTF. CDR3 sequence (DNA): TGTGCCAGCAACCCCAGCGGACAGGGAAGCTACACCTTC.

This chain's CDR3 is CASSPDSNEKLFF. CDR3 bases: TGTGCCAGCAGCCCGGACAGTAATGAAAAACTGTTTTTT. This chain links TRBV5-4 with TRBJ1-4; maybe TRBD1 (6 bases). Germline assignment: CDR1 SGHNT and CDR2 YYREEE (reference sequence). V was clipped by 4 bases and J by 4 bases, with 8 bases between them. The CDR3 length is 13 residues.

At least ten counts were recorded for this clonotype. The chain carries TRBV12-3 or TRBV12-4 and TRBJ2-7; 8 nucleotides line up with TRBD2. V shed 0 bases, J shed 2 bases, and the junction held 6 bases outside the gene matches. CDR3 length: 16 residues. The CDR3 spells CASSLAPSGLPYEQYF. The CDR3 DNA sequence: TGTGCCAGCAGTTTAGCCCCTAGCGGGTTGCCCTACGAGCAGTACTTC.

This clonotype was seen only a few times. One junction end disagrees with the germline gene, perhaps due to a read error. This sequence joins TRBV13 and TRBJ1-2, with D unresolved. CDR1 and CDR2 (germline): PRHDT, FYEKMQ (reference sequence). The CDR3 runs to 12 residues. The CDR3: CASSLGGRVPYF. CDR3 in DNA: TGTGCCAGCAGCTTAGGAGGACGGGTTCCCTACTTC. Combining the CDR3 with reference TRBV13 and TRBJ1-2 gives the whole variable domain AAGVIQSPRHLIKEKRETATLKCYPIPRHDTVYWYQQGPGQDPQFLISFYEKMQSDKGSIPDRFSAQQFSDYHSELNMSSLELGDSALYFCASSLGGRVPYFGSGTRLTVV.

This sequence joins TRBV27 and TRBJ1-1, with unresolved D. Germline-derived CDR1 and CDR2 are MNHEY and SMNVEV (reference sequence). The CDR3 consists of 14 residues. V was pared by 4 bases and J by 2 bases, with 11 bases between. CDR3 sequence (DNA): TGTGCCAGCAGTTCGCTCCCAGGTAACACTGAAGCTTTCTTT. Encoded protein: CASSSLPGNTEAFF.

This clonotype came up many times. This chain links TRBV11-2 with TRBJ2-7, with D possibly matching TRBD2 (6 bases). The CDR3 consists of 17 residues. The V end lost 7 bases, the J end lost 2 bases, and 24 bases lay between the germline ends. Germline CDR1 reads SGHAT; CDR2 reads FQNNGV. In DNA, the CDR3 is TGTGCCAGCACCCTTGGACTACAAGGCTTCGTTCCCTACGAGCAGTACTTC. It is translated as CASTLGLQGFVPYEQYF.

The chain uses TRBV20-1 and TRBJ1-2; D remains ambiguous. This CDR3 is 13 amino acids long. V was shortened by 0 bases and J by 9 bases, with 14 bases between the two germline ends. Germline V gene lookup returns CDR1 DFQATT and CDR2 SNEGSKA (reference sequence). CDR3 amino acids: CSAREPVLRCYTF. Written as DNA, the CDR3 is TGCAGTGCTAGAGAGCCGGTTCTCAGGTGCTACACCTTC.

The V call is TRBV7-3, the J call TRBJ1-3; no reliable D call. This CDR3 contains 13 residues. Per germline, CDR1 SGHTA and CDR2 FQGTGA. The V gene lost 11 bases and the J gene lost 1 base, with 12 bases spanning the gap. The CDR3 DNA reads TGTGCCTCGAGGTGGGCTTCTGGAAACACCATATATTTT. Residues: CASRWASGNTIYF. The full variable domain, with the rest looked up from reference TRBV7-3 and TRBJ1-3, is GAGVSQTPSNKVTEKGKYVELRCDPISGHTALYWYRQSLGQGPEFLIYFQGTGAADDSGLPNDRFFAVRPEGSVSTLKIQRTERGDSAVYLCASRWASGNTIYFGEGSWLTVV.

This clonotype was detected many times. The junction and the germline gene differ at one end; a read error may be behind it. V gene TRBV12-3 or TRBV12-4 combines with J gene TRBJ1-1; maybe TRBD1 (6 bases). The CDR3 contains 12 residues. The CDR3 region has the DNA TGTGCCAGCATAGAGGGGGGGACTGAAACTTTCTTT. This encodes CASIEGGTETFF.

This clonotype was seen at least ten times. The gene calls are TRBV6-1 and TRBJ2-5, with 7 positions matching TRBD1. CDR3 size: 13 residues. Trimming took 7 bases from V and 1 from J; bases not matched to a gene: 3. The germline gives CDR1 MNHNS, CDR2 SASEGT. For the CDR3, the DNA is TGTGCCAGCATCTGGGACAGCCAAGAGACCCAGTACTTC. Translated, it gives CASIWDSQETQYF.